Following are 19 T cell receptor beta chains from one sample sequenced in a study of OX40 agonist ivuxolimab in advanced cancers. Measured with immunoSEQ multiplex PCR; TCRdb has only the in-frame clones, and not every one. The data contain roughly 65,000 clones, around 83% of them singletons. Sequenced here: CD4+ or CD8+ T cells sorted from blood, sampled in a trial of the OX40 agonist ivuxolimab. The receptors were sampled from an adult with an advanced solid tumor such as melanoma, head and neck, liver or kidney cancer.

The chain employs TRBV7-3 and TRBJ2-7; D unresolved. This CDR3 comprises 14 residues. Trimming removed 1 base at V and 2 bases at J, with 9 bases between. Germline lookup yields CDR1 SGHTA and CDR2 FQGTGA. CDR3 sequence: CASSLNKGPYEQYF. The CDR3 DNA follows: TGTGCCAGCAGCTTAAATAAGGGCCCCTACGAGCAGTACTTC.

The V and J genes are TRBV2 and TRBJ2-7; TRBD2 aligns across 8 bases. The CDR3 consists of 15 residues. V was pared by 10 bases and J by 2 bases, with 13 bases of the junction left unmatched. Germline CDR1 SNHLY, CDR2 FYNNEI. Here the CDR3 reads CATRSSGIPPYEQYF. The CDR3 DNA reads TGTGCCACCAGGAGTAGCGGGATTCCCCCCTACGAGCAGTACTTC.

The chain joins TRBV6-1 to TRBJ1-1, with TRBD1 matching over 9 bases. The CDR3 has 17 residues. J was trimmed by 5 bases and V by 0 bases; bases with no gene match: 10. CDR1 and CDR2 from the germline V gene are MNHNS and SASEGT. CDR3 bases: TGTGCCAGCAGTGAAGCGGCCAGGACAGGGGTGAGGACTGAAGCTTTCTTT. This translates into CASSEAARTGVRTEAFF.

This chain connects TRBV4-2 to TRBJ2-1; D might be TRBD1 (5 bases). CDR1 is LGHNA, CDR2 YNFKEQ, per germline. The CDR3 contains 15 residues. The V end was cut by 5 bases, the J end by 0 bases, with 11 bases between. The CDR3 loop is CASSKGVTSYNEQFF. CDR3 nucleotides: TGTGCCAGCAGCAAAGGGGTAACCTCCTACAATGAGCAGTTCTTC.

J is TRBJ1-2 and V is TRBV7-8; TRBD1 matches 8 bases. The CDR3 consists of 14 residues. CDR1 and CDR2 (germline): SGHVS, FQNEAQ. V lost 1 base to trimming and J lost 4 bases; unmatched junction nucleotides: 2. The CDR3 coding sequence is TGTGCCAGCAGCTTAGTGGACAGGGCCTATGGCTACACCTTC. Translated: CASSLVDRAYGYTF.

This clone was seen a single time. The CDR3 is CASSLRGADSNQPQHF. The CDR3 DNA sequence: TGTGCCAGCAGCTTAAGGGGGGCGGATAGCAATCAGCCCCAGCATTTT. V is TRBV7-2 and J is TRBJ1-5, with D perhaps TRBD1 (6 bases). This CDR3 is built from 16 residues. The V end lost 2 bases, the J end lost 0 bases, and 11 bases lay between the germline ends. CDR1 SGHTA and CDR2 FQGNSA come from the germline V gene.

This chain links TRBV30 with TRBJ1-6; 7 bases map to TRBD1. After removal of 0 bases from V and 7 bases from J, the junction contained 6 bases not matched to a gene. Germline CDR1 and CDR2: GTSNPN and SVGIG (reference sequence). This CDR3 is built from 15 residues. CDR3 amino acids: CAWSVLPGGNSPLHF. The CDR3 DNA reads as TGTGCCTGGAGTGTATTGCCAGGGGGGAATTCACCCCTCCACTTT.

This chain uses TRBV5-1 with TRBJ2-3; weak D call: TRBD1 (6 bases). The CDR3 is 16 residues long. Looked up from germline, CDR1 is SGHRS and CDR2 is YFSETQ. V lost 4 bases and J 5 bases, leaving 20 bases between the germline ends. DNA for the CDR3: TGCGCCAGCAGCCTCATGGGGGCAGGGACGGGAGATACGCAGTATTTT. This codes for CASSLMGAGTGDTQYF.

The chain links TRBV5-4 to TRBJ2-5, with a tentative D call TRBD1 (5 bases). Looked up from germline, CDR1 is SGHNT and CDR2 is YYREEE (reference sequence). The length of the CDR3 is 14 residues. Trimming took off 0 bases at V and 2 bases at J, with 8 bases between the two ends. DNA for the CDR3: TGTGCCAGCAGCTTGGGGCAGGGTCAAGAGACCCAGTACTTC. Protein sequence: CASSLGQGQETQYF.

The chain has TRBV7-9 and TRBJ2-5; D is unresolved. The V end was cut by 5 bases, the J end by 6 bases, with 13 bases between. The CDR3 runs 13 residues. The germline V gene has CDR1 SEHNR and CDR2 FQNEAQ (reference sequence). The CDR3 region has the DNA TGTGCCAGCAGCCCGCCGGCCAGGCAGACCCAGTACTTC. Translation gives CASSPPARQTQYF.

The rearrangement links TRBV2 to TRBJ1-2, with D possibly being TRBD1 (6 bases). Germline CDR1 is SNHLY and CDR2 is FYNNEI. This CDR3 is 15 amino acids long. Trimming left V 2 bases short and J 4 bases short, with 14 bases between. CDR3 sequence: CASSEWQGLLYGYTF. The DNA for the CDR3 is TGTGCCAGCAGTGAATGGCAGGGGCTACTCTATGGCTACACCTTC.

This rearrangement joins TRBV6-6 to TRBJ1-3, with 11 bases lining up with TRBD1. The V gene's germline CDR1 is MNHNY and CDR2 SVGAGI (reference sequence). The junction had 1 base not matched to a gene; V was cut back by 0 bases and J by 3 bases. This CDR3 has 16 residues. The CDR3 DNA reads TGTGCCAGCAGTTACTCCGGGACAGGGGGTGGAAACACCATATATTTT. Translation gives CASSYSGTGGGNTIYF.

This chain links TRBV7-9 with TRBJ2-7; D remains unclear. The CDR3 is 14 residues long. V was shortened by 1 base and J by 1 base, with 8 bases between the two germline ends. In germline, CDR1 is SEHNR, CDR2 FQNEAQ (reference sequence). The CDR3 coding sequence is TGTGCCAGCAGCTTAGAGACACGTTCCTACGAGCAGTACTTC. The encoded protein is CASSLETRSYEQYF.

The rearrangement uses TRBV7-2 and TRBJ2-3; TRBD2 matches at 16 bases. The CDR3 covers 18 residues. V gave up 5 bases and J gave up 0 bases; unmatched junction bases: 5. Germline V CDR1 and CDR2: SGHTA, FQGNSA. CDR3 residues: CASSPPGLAGGSTDTQYF. CDR3 coding DNA: TGTGCCAGCAGCCCACCGGGACTAGCGGGGGGGAGCACAGATACGCAGTATTTT.

The V and J genes are TRBV6-5 and TRBJ2-4; D might be TRBD2 (6 bases). Trimming pared 5 bases from V and 2 bases from J, leaving 10 bases between. Germline lookup yields CDR1 MNHEY and CDR2 SVGAGI. The CDR3 consists of 14 residues. CDR3 residues: CASSPGVTKNIQYF. The CDR3 region has the DNA TGTGCCAGCAGTCCGGGGGTTACCAAAAACATTCAGTACTTC.

DNA for the CDR3: TGTGCCAGCAGTGAGGGACAGGGCAGCTACGAGCAGTACTTC. Translation gives CASSEGQGSYEQYF. The rearrangement joins TRBV2 to TRBJ2-7; 9 nucleotides line up with TRBD1. J gave up 3 bases and V 3 bases, and 3 bases lay outside the gene matches. Per the germline V gene, CDR1 is SNHLY and CDR2 is FYNNEI. CDR3 length equals 14 residues.

The rearrangement links TRBV7-2 to TRBJ2-3, with TRBD2 identical over 14 bases. The CDR3 is 14 amino acids. The junction had 1 base not matched to a gene; V was cut back by 5 bases and J by 6 bases. Germline V gene data show CDR1 as SGHTA and CDR2 as FQGNSA. CDR3 nucleotides: TGTGCCAGCAGCAGACTAGCGGGGGGGGATACGCAGTATTTT. It yields the protein CASSRLAGGDTQYF.

This rearrangement joins TRBV7-9 to TRBJ2-7; TRBD1 matches 12 bases. The germline gives CDR1 SEHNR, CDR2 FQNEAQ (reference sequence). V was pared by 3 bases and J by 7 bases, with 7 bases of the junction left unmatched. The CDR3 sequence is 15 residues long. The CDR3 is CASSLEGQGAREQYF. The DNA for the CDR3 is TGTGCCAGCAGCTTGGAGGGACAGGGGGCTCGGGAGCAGTACTTC.

This clone came up many times. The chain links TRBV19 to TRBJ1-1, with D perhaps TRBD1 (5 bases). V gave up 6 bases and J gave up 0 bases, with 14 bases separating them. Germline CDR1 reads LNHDA; CDR2 reads SQIVND (reference sequence). This CDR3 is 15 amino acids long. CDR3 coding DNA: TGTGCCAGTAGACAGCACCAGGGATTGAACACTGAAGCTTTCTTT. This gives the protein CASRQHQGLNTEAFF.